The rows below give T cell receptor beta chains drawn from one sample of a study of blood T cell repertoires in COVID-19. Assay used: immunoSEQ multiplex PCR; TCRdb lists only in-frame clones, some missing. The sample includes tens of thousands of clones, approximately 80% seen only once; the top ten take 18%. The specimen sequenced was peripheral blood. These receptors came from an older woman with acute or convalescent COVID-19. Each CDR3 is given with its conserved first and last residue. The D gene is left open where the match is weak. Clone size is stated in some rows and not others, as once, few, many or a class when expanded.

DNA: TGCGCCAGCAGCTTAGCTAGCGGGGGGGCCTCTGGCCTCTACAATGAGCAGTTCTTC
CDR3: CASSLASGGASGLYNEQFF
size: -
V: TRBV5-1
D: TRBD2
J: TRBJ2-1

DNA: TGCAGCGTTGAAAGGACATACCGCACAGATACGCAGTATTTT
CDR3: CSVERTYRTDTQYF
size: once
V: TRBV29-1
D: -
J: TRBJ2-3

DNA: TGTGCCAGCAGCTTGGAGACAGAAGTGAACACTGAAGCTTTCTTT
CDR3: CASSLETEVNTEAFF
size: -
V: TRBV5-6
D: -
J: TRBJ1-1

DNA: TGTGCCAGCAGCCAGGGGCAGACCAAAGAAATGAACACTGAAGCTTTCTTT
CDR3: CASSQGQTKEMNTEAFF
size: -
V: TRBV3-1/TRBV3-2
D: -
J: TRBJ1-1

DNA: TGTGCCAGCAGTTCCAAGGGAGCTGGCTACACCTTC
CDR3: CASSSKGAGYTF
size: -
V: TRBV28
D: -
J: TRBJ1-2

DNA: TGCGCCACCCGGAGAGCTCCAGACTATGGCTACACCTTC
CDR3: CATRRAPDYGYTF
size: -
V: TRBV10-2
D: -
J: TRBJ1-2

DNA: TGTGCCAGCAGCCCCGGGACAGCCACAGATACGCAGTATTTT
CDR3: CASSPGTATDTQYF
size: -
V: TRBV5-4
D: TRBD1
J: TRBJ2-3

DNA: TGCGCCAGCAGCTTCGAGCTTGGGGAGGTCTACAATGAGCAGTTCTTC
CDR3: CASSFELGEVYNEQFF
size: -
V: TRBV5-1
D: -
J: TRBJ2-1

DNA: TGTGCCAGCAGACCGCAGACGGGGAACAATGAGCAGTTCTTC
CDR3: CASRPQTGNNEQFF
size: -
V: TRBV5-4
D: -
J: TRBJ2-1

DNA: TGTGCCAGCAGCCTAGTTACAGGGCGCAACCACAATCAGCCCCAGCATTTT
CDR3: CASSLVTGRNHNQPQHF
size: -
V: TRBV28
D: -
J: TRBJ1-5